This T cell receptor beta chain is from a study of regulatory and conventional T cells in RAG deficiency. General study findings and limits: Shorter CDR3s in all patient subsets; >90% Treg-Tconv overlap in Omenn.

This clone was seen only once. The antigen remains unidentified. V lost 5 bases, J lost 3 bases, and 11 bases lay in between. This CDR3 region has 14 residues. Per the germline V gene, CDR1 is SGHTA and CDR2 is FQGTGA. Assay used: immunoSEQ multiplex PCR; TCRdb lists only in-frame clones, some missing. The table lists tens of thousands of clones, nearly 96% of them singletons, with 1.3% in the top ten. Blood CD4+ CD25-low CD127-high conventional T cells supplied the genomic DNA template. This sample was shared with a second study, whose subject was regulatory T cells. That work states: Primers: 52 TRBV forward and 13 TRBJ reverse.

The V and J genes are TRBV7-3 and TRBJ1-3; TRBD1 might be the D (5 bases). The sequencing input was CD25- CD4+ T cells sorted from blood. The clonotype comes from a human donor in good health. As DNA, the CDR3 is TGTGCCAGCAGCCGGGGACTCCTTGGAAACACCATATATTTT. It encodes CASSRGLLGNTIYF.